The 24 T cell receptor beta chains given below trace back to one sample, sequenced in a study of CD8+ T cells in alopecia areata. Investigators isolated RNA and reverse transcribed it into cDNA to act as the sequencing template. Using immunoSEQ multiplex PCR, the repertoire was profiled, and TCRdb retains in-frame clones only, with some absent. Found here are about 250,000 clones, 60% of them singletons; the top ten hold around 0.92%. Treatment of the sample: oral pan-JAK inhibitor, 5-10 mg twice daily. This specimen was CD4+ T cells sorted from blood, taken at week 52, from a patient treated with tofacitinib. Every receptor here comes from a human donor with alopecia areata.

The V call is TRBV30, the J call TRBJ1-2; weak D call: TRBD1 (6 bases). The CDR3 loop spans 13 amino acids. V was trimmed by 5 bases and J by 4 bases, leaving 14 bases between them. Germline lookup yields CDR1 GTSNPN and CDR2 SVGIG (reference sequence). In DNA, the CDR3 is TGTGCCTGGGTGGCCGACAGGCTCTATGGCTACACCTTC. It codes for CAWVADRLYGYTF.

J is TRBJ2-5 and V is TRBV5-1; the D gene is possibly TRBD1 (6 bases). CDR1 and CDR2 (germline): SGHRS, YFSETQ. The CDR3 is made up of 13 amino acids. Trimming took off 3 bases at V and 3 bases at J, with 9 bases between the two ends. The CDR3 nucleotides are TGCGCCAGCAGCTCACAGGGTGAAGAGACCCAGTACTTC. It translates to CASSSQGEETQYF.

The rearrangement links TRBV29-1 to TRBJ2-7; the match to TRBD1 covers 9 bases. Germline V lookup: CDR1 SQVTM, CDR2 ANQGSEA. With V trimmed by 7 bases and J by 4 bases, 5 bases remained unmatched. This CDR3 has 12 residues. In nucleotides, the CDR3 is TGCAGCGCCTCACAGGGGGCATACGAGCAGTACTTC. This codes for CSASQGAYEQYF.

This chain connects TRBV5-4 to TRBJ1-2; D gene unclear. The CDR3 covers 14 residues. Looked up from germline, CDR1 is SGHNT and CDR2 is YYREEE (reference sequence). The V gene lost 1 base and the J gene lost 3 bases, with 10 bases spanning the gap. The CDR3: CASSLQMVDYGYTF. In nucleotides, the CDR3 is TGTGCCAGCAGCTTGCAAATGGTTGACTATGGCTACACCTTC.

On this clone itself: The same CDR3 can be traced to other DNA sequences in this sample. The chain combines TRBV9 with TRBJ1-5, with D unclear. The CDR3 sequence is 15 residues long. The ends were cut back, 0 bases at V and 0 bases at J, with 7 bases in the middle. Germline V gene sequence: CDR1 SGDLS, CDR2 YYNGEE. The CDR3 DNA is TGTGCCAGCAGCGTAGGGGGTTATAGCAATCAGCCCCAGCATTTT. This gives the protein CASSVGGYSNQPQHF.

The chain employs TRBV29-1 and TRBJ1-4; 8 bases are a match to TRBD1. The germline gives CDR1 SQVTM, CDR2 ANQGSEA. The CDR3 is made up of 14 amino acids. Unmatched junction bases numbered 11, after V lost 7 bases and J lost 7 bases. CDR3 residues: CSAFMTGVGEKLFF. For the CDR3, the DNA is TGCAGCGCCTTCATGACAGGGGTTGGTGAAAAACTGTTTTTT.

The genes are TRBV7-2 and TRBJ2-2; D may be TRBD2 (6 bases). The V end was cut by 5 bases, the J end by 0 bases, with 10 bases between. This CDR3 contains 15 residues. Germline V gives CDR1 SGHTA, CDR2 FQGNSA. The CDR3 coding sequence is TGTGCCAGCAGCAGACTAGTAACGAACACCGGGGAGCTGTTTTTT. It specifies CASSRLVTNTGELFF.

This chain's CDR3 is CASSLEGQGAGGYTF. The CDR3 coding sequence is TGTGCCAGCAGCCTAGAGGGACAGGGGGCTGGAGGCTACACCTTC. V and J are TRBV4-2 and TRBJ1-2; TRBD1 aligns across 12 bases. Germline lookup yields CDR1 LGHNA and CDR2 YNFKEQ. The CDR3 spans 15 residues. The junction had 8 bases not matched to a gene; V was cut back by 4 bases and J by 8 bases.

V is TRBV4-1 and J is TRBJ2-5; D might be TRBD1 or TRBD2, each matching 5 bases. Per germline, CDR1 MGHRA and CDR2 YSYEKL. This CDR3 region has 16 residues. Trimming removed 1 base at V and 5 bases at J, with 17 bases between. CDR3 in DNA: TGCGCCAGCAGCCAAGTCGGTCTAAGTGGGACGGAGACCCAGTACTTC. This encodes CASSQVGLSGTETQYF.

This sequence joins TRBV4-3 and TRBJ1-2; a weak D match, TRBD1 (5 bases). CDR3 length: 14 residues. Germline loops: CDR1 LGHNA, CDR2 YSLEER. Trimming removed 0 bases at V and 8 bases at J, with 13 bases between. DNA for the CDR3: TGCGCCAGCAGCCAAGAGGGCAGGGATGGCGGCTACACCTTC. This encodes CASSQEGRDGGYTF.

V and J are TRBV5-1 and TRBJ2-5; D not resolved. The V end lost 4 bases, the J end lost 2 bases, and 12 bases lay between the germline ends. This CDR3 is 14 amino acids long. Germline V CDR1 and CDR2: SGHRS, YFSETQ. The chain's CDR3 is CASSPPLRQETQYF. The CDR3 bases are TGCGCCAGCAGCCCCCCTTTACGGCAAGAGACCCAGTACTTC.

The CDR3 coding sequence is TGCACCAGCAGCCAACTATCTCGGGGTACCCGCACAGATACGCAGTATTTT. Residues: CTSSQLSRGTRTDTQYF. This chain connects TRBV1 to TRBJ2-3; the D call of TRBD2 is as the table states it, not checked on the DNA. TRBV1 is annotated as a pseudogene. The CDR3 consists of 17 residues.

This clone has just a few counts. The chain uses TRBV14 and TRBJ2-1, with 8 bases lining up with TRBD1. J gave up 7 bases and V 0 bases, and 2 bases lay outside the gene matches. CDR1 is SGHDN, CDR2 FVKESK, per germline. The CDR3 consists of 14 residues. As DNA, the CDR3 is TGTGCCAGCAGCCAAGATAACAGGGGGAATGAGCAGTTCTTC. It specifies CASSQDNRGNEQFF.

This clone was seen more than once but under ten times. The chain links TRBV27 to TRBJ1-6; 9 bases line up with TRBD1. J was trimmed by 9 bases and V by 5 bases; bases with no gene match: 11. This CDR3 has 16 amino acids. From germline, CDR1 is MNHEY and CDR2 SMNVEV (reference sequence). CDR3 residues: CASSTTGTGYFSPLHF. CDR3 nucleotides: TGTGCCAGCAGTACCACCGGGACAGGGTATTTTTCACCCCTCCACTTT.

V usage is TRBV30 and J usage is TRBJ1-3; TRBD1 matches at 9 bases. The germline V gene encodes CDR1 GTSNPN and CDR2 SVGIG (reference sequence). V was clipped by 3 bases and J by 3 bases; unmatched bases: 6. This CDR3 region has 15 residues. CDR3 nucleotide sequence: TGTGCCTGGAGAAATAGGGGACAGGGTGGAAACACCATATATTTT. It translates to CAWRNRGQGGNTIYF.

The chain is built from TRBV6-5 and TRBJ1-6; tentatively, D is TRBD1 (6 bases). Per germline, CDR1 MNHEY and CDR2 SVGAGI. The CDR3 has 15 amino acids. The V end lost 1 base, the J end lost 9 bases, and 13 bases lay between the germline ends. CDR3 DNA: TGTGCCAGCAGTTACTTAACAGGGACAAGTTCACCCCTCCACTTT. Translating gives CASSYLTGTSSPLHF.

The chain has TRBV30 and TRBJ2-7; no definite D call. V was shortened by 0 bases and J by 4 bases, with 13 bases between the two germline ends. Germline V gene sequence: CDR1 GTSNPN, CDR2 SVGIG (reference sequence). This CDR3 comprises 14 residues. The CDR3 nucleotides read TGTGCCTGGAGTGTAGACTCTACAGTATACGAGCAGTACTTC. Protein: CAWSVDSTVYEQYF.

This clone was observed a handful of times. J is TRBJ2-3 and V is TRBV5-1; no firm D call. The CDR3 extends over 12 amino acids. Trimming stripped 4 bases from V and 2 bases from J, with 5 bases between. Germline CDR1 SGHRS, CDR2 YFSETQ. For the CDR3, the DNA is TGCGCCAGCAGCGCCCCCACAGATACGCAGTATTTT. It yields the protein CASSAPTDTQYF.

This clone was counted ten times or more. Other DNA sequences in this specimen translate into the identical CDR3. The CDR3 here is CASSLDRGEQYF. The CDR3 nucleotides are TGTGCCAGCAGCTTAGATCGGGGCGAGCAGTACTTC. The chain recombines TRBV11-2 with TRBJ2-7, with D tentatively TRBD2 (5 bases). The CDR3 totals 12 residues. Germline-derived CDR1 and CDR2 are SGHAT and FQNNGV. V was trimmed by 0 bases and J by 6 bases, leaving 6 bases between them.

V gene TRBV11-2 combines with J gene TRBJ2-3; D is perhaps TRBD1 (6 bases). CDR3 length: 18 residues. CDR1 is SGHAT and CDR2 is FQNNGV in the germline V gene. V dropped 6 bases and J dropped 7 bases, with 29 bases sitting between them. The CDR3 loop is CASSPTRGSLGAVYTQYF. Written as DNA, the CDR3 is TGTGCCAGCAGTCCTACAAGGGGCTCCTTGGGGGCGGTATATACGCAGTATTTT.

The sample holds a few counts of this clone. This chain links TRBV7-6 with TRBJ1-1, with D possibly TRBD1 on 5 matching bases. The CDR3 sequence is 15 residues long. Germline CDR1 reads SGHVS; CDR2 reads FNYEAQ. Deletions cut 0 bases from V and 5 bases from J, with 13 bases between. In nucleotides, the CDR3 is TGTGCCAGCAGCTTAGCCAACCTGAGGGGTACTGAAGCTTTCTTT. Protein product: CASSLANLRGTEAFF.

The chain combines TRBV5-8 with TRBJ2-1, with TRBD1 matching 7 bases. V lost 5 bases and J lost 5; bases outside the gene matches: 13. The CDR3 extends over 16 amino acids. Germline CDR1 reads SGHTS; CDR2 reads YDEGEE. CDR3 sequence reads: CASSWYPGGVDNEQFF. DNA of the CDR3: TGTGCCAGCAGTTGGTATCCAGGGGGTGTTGACAATGAGCAGTTCTTC.

This clone was counted between two and nine times. This chain links TRBV5-4 with TRBJ2-4; 8 bases fit TRBD2. This CDR3 spans 14 amino acids. The germline gives CDR1 SGHNT, CDR2 YYREEE (reference sequence). Trimming removed 4 bases from V and 6 bases from J; junction bases left unmatched: 6. The CDR3 loop is CASSPGTSGNIQYF. The CDR3 bases are TGTGCCAGCAGCCCCGGGACTAGTGGAAACATTCAGTACTTC.

This clone was picked up a small number of times. This chain joins TRBV29-1 and TRBJ1-2; D unclear. Germline V gives CDR1 SQVTM, CDR2 ANQGSEA. This CDR3 has 12 amino acids. V was clipped by 4 bases and J by 6 bases, with 12 bases between them. This chain's CDR3 is CSVGISLDGYTF. The DNA for the CDR3 is TGCAGCGTTGGAATAAGTCTGGATGGCTACACCTTC.